This is a list of T cell receptor beta chains from one sample in a study of blood T cell repertoires in COVID-19. Here immunoSEQ multiplex PCR was the method, and the copy in TCRdb shows in-frame clones only, minus some. Of hundreds of thousands of clones in the sample, about 82% were seen once. Sequencing was performed on peripheral blood. These receptors all stem from a human donor in a cohort sampled during active COVID-19. Each CDR3 is given with its conserved first and last residue. The D gene is left open where the match is weak. Size tells how often a clone was seen (once, few, many) or the class of an expanded clone, and some rows leave it out.

j_gene: TRBJ1-6; d_gene: TRBD1; v_gene: TRBV6-5; abundance: once; CDR3aa: CASSSMGQLHF; CDR3nt: TGTGCCAGCAGTTCAATGGGACAGCTCCACTTT
j_gene: TRBJ1-5; d_gene: -; v_gene: TRBV15; abundance: -; CDR3aa: CATSRDGSGRGQHF; CDR3nt: TGTGCCACCAGCAGAGATGGGTCAGGAAGGGGACAGCATTTT
j_gene: TRBJ2-7; d_gene: TRBD1; v_gene: TRBV12-3/TRBV12-4; abundance: -; CDR3aa: CASLRGGIHEQYF; CDR3nt: TGTGCCAGCTTACGAGGGGGCATCCACGAGCAGTACTTC
j_gene: TRBJ1-5; d_gene: TRBD1; v_gene: TRBV27; abundance: -; CDR3aa: CASRGQPNQPQHF; CDR3nt: TGTGCCAGCAGGGGACAGCCCAATCAGCCCCAGCATTTT
j_gene: TRBJ1-1; d_gene: TRBD1; v_gene: TRBV6-5; abundance: -; CDR3aa: CASSVTGGAGTEAFF; CDR3nt: TGTGCCAGCAGCGTGACAGGGGGCGCGGGCACTGAAGCTTTCTTT
j_gene: TRBJ2-5; d_gene: -; v_gene: TRBV11-3; abundance: -; CDR3aa: CASSLGQSYQETQYF; CDR3nt: TGTGCCAGCAGCTTAGGACAGTCGTACCAAGAGACCCAGTACTTC
j_gene: TRBJ1-1; d_gene: TRBD1; v_gene: TRBV3-1/TRBV3-2; abundance: -; CDR3aa: CASSHNWDSTEAFF; CDR3nt: TGTGCCAGCAGCCATAATTGGGACAGCACTGAAGCTTTCTTT
j_gene: TRBJ1-6; d_gene: -; v_gene: TRBV7-2; abundance: -; CDR3aa: CASSSGSGNSPLHF; CDR3nt: TGTGCCAGCAGCTCCGGCTCAGGGAATTCACCCCTCCACTTT
j_gene: TRBJ1-3; d_gene: TRBD1; v_gene: TRBV4-2; abundance: once; CDR3aa: CASSQEPNINVGQGQNTIYF; CDR3nt: TGTGCCAGCAGCCAAGAACCCAACATAAACGTGGGACAGGGACAAAACACCATATATTTT
j_gene: TRBJ2-3; d_gene: TRBD1; v_gene: TRBV7-9; abundance: -; CDR3aa: CASSLERQGVGDTQYF; CDR3nt: TGTGCCAGCAGCTTAGAAAGACAGGGGGTGGGAGATACGCAGTATTTT
j_gene: TRBJ2-6; d_gene: -; v_gene: TRBV5-4; abundance: once; CDR3aa: CASSLGLSGANVLTF; CDR3nt: TGTGCCAGCAGCTTGGGACTATCTGGGGCCAACGTCCTGACTTTC
j_gene: TRBJ1-1; d_gene: -; v_gene: TRBV29-1; abundance: -; CDR3aa: CSAESGNLSEAFF; CDR3nt: TGCAGCGCTGAATCAGGGAACTTATCTGAAGCTTTCTTT
j_gene: TRBJ1-4; d_gene: TRBD1; v_gene: TRBV27; abundance: -; CDR3aa: CASRSTGQGVGNEKLFF; CDR3nt: TGTGCCAGCAGATCCACGGGACAGGGGGTTGGTAATGAAAAACTGTTTTTT
j_gene: TRBJ1-3; d_gene: -; v_gene: TRBV5-1; abundance: -; CDR3aa: CASSHSGILSGNTIYF; CDR3nt: TGCGCCAGCAGCCACAGTGGAATATTATCTGGAAACACCATATATTTT
j_gene: TRBJ1-3; d_gene: -; v_gene: TRBV9; abundance: -; CDR3aa: CASSVGEGPSGNTIYF; CDR3nt: TGTGCCAGCAGCGTTGGGGAGGGACCCTCTGGAAACACCATATATTTT
j_gene: TRBJ1-6; d_gene: TRBD1; v_gene: TRBV27; abundance: -; CDR3aa: CASSSGQGEYSPLHF; CDR3nt: TGTGCCAGCAGTTCAGGACAGGGAGAGTATTCACCCCTCCACTTT
j_gene: TRBJ2-3; d_gene: TRBD2; v_gene: TRBV2; abundance: -; CDR3aa: CANGLAWDTQYF; CDR3nt: TGTGCCAACGGACTAGCGTGGGATACGCAGTATTTT
j_gene: TRBJ2-7; d_gene: -; v_gene: TRBV24-1; abundance: -; CDR3aa: CATSGSGRNEQYF; CDR3nt: TGTGCGACCTCGGGTTCAGGGCGCAACGAGCAGTACTTC
j_gene: TRBJ2-4; d_gene: TRBD2; v_gene: TRBV29-1; abundance: -; CDR3aa: CSVEAGGKNIQYF; CDR3nt: TGCAGCGTTGAGGCGGGGGGGAAAAACATTCAGTACTTC
j_gene: TRBJ1-3; d_gene: TRBD1; v_gene: TRBV6-5; abundance: -; CDR3aa: CASSYAKGQGNTIYF; CDR3nt: TGTGCCAGCAGTTACGCCAAAGGACAGGGGAACACCATATATTTT
j_gene: TRBJ1-5; d_gene: -; v_gene: TRBV24-1; abundance: -; CDR3aa: CATSDGGKPQHF; CDR3nt: TGTGCCACCAGTGATGGAGGGAAGCCCCAGCATTTT
j_gene: TRBJ1-2; d_gene: -; v_gene: TRBV19; abundance: -; CDR3aa: CASSRGLVYGYTF; CDR3nt: TGTGCCAGTAGTAGGGGGCTCGTCTATGGCTACACCTTC
j_gene: TRBJ2-1; d_gene: TRBD2; v_gene: TRBV7-2; abundance: -; CDR3aa: CASSLLRAGVRNEQFF; CDR3nt: TGTGCCAGCAGCTTATTACGCGCGGGGGTAAGGAATGAGCAGTTCTTC
j_gene: TRBJ2-7; d_gene: -; v_gene: TRBV6-5; abundance: once; CDR3aa: CASSYSTVFEQYF; CDR3nt: TGTGCCAGCAGTTACTCGACAGTTTTCGAGCAGTACTTC
j_gene: TRBJ1-2; d_gene: -; v_gene: TRBV5-6; abundance: -; CDR3aa: CASSHRNGYTF; CDR3nt: TGTGCCAGCAGTCACAGAAACGGCTACACCTTC
j_gene: TRBJ1-4; d_gene: -; v_gene: TRBV28; abundance: -; CDR3aa: CASVAGVGRNEKLFF; CDR3nt: TGTGCCAGCGTCGCGGGGGTCGGGCGGAATGAAAAACTGTTTTTT
j_gene: TRBJ1-6; d_gene: -; v_gene: TRBV5-1; abundance: -; CDR3aa: CASSLYAGSGSNSPLHF; CDR3nt: TGCGCCAGCAGCTTGTACGCAGGATCGGGGTCTAATTCACCCCTCCACTTT
j_gene: TRBJ1-1; d_gene: TRBD1; v_gene: TRBV7-9; abundance: -; CDR3aa: CASSSPGTGHTEAFF; CDR3nt: TGTGCCAGCAGCTCGCCCGGGACAGGGCACACTGAAGCTTTCTTT
j_gene: TRBJ2-7; d_gene: -; v_gene: TRBV6-5; abundance: -; CDR3aa: CASRATAYEQYF; CDR3nt: TGTGCCAGCAGAGCGACAGCCTACGAGCAGTACTTC
j_gene: TRBJ2-1; d_gene: TRBD2; v_gene: TRBV14; abundance: -; CDR3aa: CASSQTGGGYEQFF; CDR3nt: TGTGCCAGCAGCCAAACCGGGGGGGGCTATGAGCAGTTCTTC
j_gene: TRBJ2-7; d_gene: -; v_gene: TRBV7-9; abundance: -; CDR3aa: CASSPTVLYVQAYEQYF; CDR3nt: TGTGCCAGCAGCCCTACGGTCCTCTACGTACAGGCCTACGAGCAGTACTTC
j_gene: TRBJ2-5; d_gene: -; v_gene: TRBV9; abundance: -; CDR3aa: CASSRGAGETQYF; CDR3nt: TGTGCCAGCAGCCGGGGGGCCGGGGAGACCCAGTACTTC
j_gene: TRBJ1-4; d_gene: -; v_gene: TRBV4-1; abundance: -; CDR3aa: CASSQVGHPLATNEKLFF; CDR3nt: TGCGCCAGCAGCCAAGTCGGACATCCCCTCGCAACTAATGAAAAACTGTTTTTT